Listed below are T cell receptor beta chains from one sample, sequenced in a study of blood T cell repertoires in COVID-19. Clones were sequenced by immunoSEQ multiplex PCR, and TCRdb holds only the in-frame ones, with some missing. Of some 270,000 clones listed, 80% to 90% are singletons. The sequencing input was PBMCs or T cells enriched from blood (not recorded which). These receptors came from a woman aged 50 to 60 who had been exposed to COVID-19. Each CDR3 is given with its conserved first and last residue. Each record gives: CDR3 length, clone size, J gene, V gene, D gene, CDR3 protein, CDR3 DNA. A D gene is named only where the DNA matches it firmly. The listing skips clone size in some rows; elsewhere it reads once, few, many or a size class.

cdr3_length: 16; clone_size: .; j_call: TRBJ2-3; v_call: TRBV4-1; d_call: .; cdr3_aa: CASSQEREDNTDTQYF; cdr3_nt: TGCGCCAGCAGCCAAGAGAGGGAGGACAACACAGATACGCAGTATTTT
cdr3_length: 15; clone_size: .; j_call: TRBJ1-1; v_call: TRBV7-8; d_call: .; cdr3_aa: CASSLVPGDTFKAFF; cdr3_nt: TGTGCCAGCAGCTTAGTGCCAGGGGACACCTTTAAAGCTTTCTTT
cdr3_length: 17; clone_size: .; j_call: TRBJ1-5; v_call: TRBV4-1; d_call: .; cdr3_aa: CASSQDTGGLFDQPQHF; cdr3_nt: TGCGCCAGCAGCCAAGATACGGGGGGGCTCTTCGATCAGCCCCAGCATTTT
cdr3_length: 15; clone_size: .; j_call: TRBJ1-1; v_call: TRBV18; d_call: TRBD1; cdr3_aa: CASSPGTGMNTEAFF; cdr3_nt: TGTGCCAGCTCACCAGGGACAGGGATGAACACTGAAGCTTTCTTT
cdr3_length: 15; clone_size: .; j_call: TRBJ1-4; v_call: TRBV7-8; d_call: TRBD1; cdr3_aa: CASSRDRGGGEKLFF; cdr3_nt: TGTGCCAGCAGCCGTGACAGGGGTGGAGGTGAAAAACTGTTTTTT
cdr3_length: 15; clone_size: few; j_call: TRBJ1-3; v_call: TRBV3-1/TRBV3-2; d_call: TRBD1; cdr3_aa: CASSQLTGEGNTIYF; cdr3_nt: TGTGCCAGCAGCCAACTCACAGGGGAAGGAAACACCATATATTTT
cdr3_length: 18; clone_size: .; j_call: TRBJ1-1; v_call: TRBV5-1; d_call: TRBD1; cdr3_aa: CASSLVLGTGRMNTEAFF; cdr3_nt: TGCGCCAGCAGCTTGGTCCTCGGGACAGGGAGGATGAACACTGAAGCTTTCTTT
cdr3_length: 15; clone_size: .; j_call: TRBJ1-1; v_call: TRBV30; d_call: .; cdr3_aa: CAWSVTGIPNTEAFF; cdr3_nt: TGTGCCTGGAGTGTCACGGGGATCCCGAACACTGAAGCTTTCTTT
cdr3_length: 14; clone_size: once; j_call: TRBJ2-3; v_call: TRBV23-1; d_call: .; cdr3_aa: CASSQATATDTQYF; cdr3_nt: TGCGCCAGCAGTCAAGCGACAGCCACAGATACGCAGTATTTT
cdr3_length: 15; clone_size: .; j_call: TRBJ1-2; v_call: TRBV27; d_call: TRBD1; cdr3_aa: CASSWTGTGDYGYTF; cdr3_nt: TGTGCCAGCAGTTGGACCGGGACAGGGGACTATGGCTACACCTTC
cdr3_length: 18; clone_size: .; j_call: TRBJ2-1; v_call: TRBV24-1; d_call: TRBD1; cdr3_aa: CAPRETGAVHSVHLSGFF; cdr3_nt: TGTGCCCCTCGGGAAACAGGGGCCGTTCACTCTGTTCATCTGTCGGGGTTCTTC
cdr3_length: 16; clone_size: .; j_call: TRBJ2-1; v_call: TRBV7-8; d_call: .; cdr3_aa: CASSLAAALSYNEQFF; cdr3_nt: TGTGCCAGCAGCTTAGCGGCAGCGCTCTCCTACAATGAGCAGTTCTTC
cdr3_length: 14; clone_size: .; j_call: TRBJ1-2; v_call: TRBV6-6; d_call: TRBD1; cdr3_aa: CASSLIQGLYGYTF; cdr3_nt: TGTGCCAGCAGTCTAATACAGGGGCTTTATGGCTACACCTTC
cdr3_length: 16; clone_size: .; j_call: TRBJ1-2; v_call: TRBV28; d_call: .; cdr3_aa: CASSPMGGLGNYGYTF; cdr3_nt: TGTGCCAGCAGTCCTATGGGGGGGTTAGGGAACTATGGCTACACCTTC
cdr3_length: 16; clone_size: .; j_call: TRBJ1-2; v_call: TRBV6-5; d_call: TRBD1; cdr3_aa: CASSYSRQGRGYGYTF; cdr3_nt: TGTGCCAGCAGTTACTCCCGACAGGGGCGAGGCTATGGCTACACCTTC
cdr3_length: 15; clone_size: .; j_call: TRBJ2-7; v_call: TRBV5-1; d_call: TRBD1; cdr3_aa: CASSLEAGGIYEQYF; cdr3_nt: TGCGCCAGCAGCTTGGAGGCAGGGGGCATCTACGAGCAGTACTTC
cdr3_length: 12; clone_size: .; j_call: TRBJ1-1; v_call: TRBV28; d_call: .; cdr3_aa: CASTYPGTEAFF; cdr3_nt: TGTGCCAGCACCTACCCAGGGACTGAAGCTTTCTTT
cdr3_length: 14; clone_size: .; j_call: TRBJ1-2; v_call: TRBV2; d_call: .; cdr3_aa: CASSEWSGTYGYTF; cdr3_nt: TGTGCCAGCAGTGAGTGGTCGGGTACTTATGGCTACACCTTC
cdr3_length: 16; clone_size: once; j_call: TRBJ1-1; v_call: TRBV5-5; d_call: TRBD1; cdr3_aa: CASSSLGTGANTEAFF; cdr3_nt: TGTGCCAGCAGCTCCCTGGGGACAGGGGCGAACACTGAAGCTTTCTTT
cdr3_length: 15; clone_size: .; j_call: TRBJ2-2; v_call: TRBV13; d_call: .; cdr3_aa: CASSLVQANTGELFF; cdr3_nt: TGTGCCAGCAGCTTAGTCCAGGCGAACACCGGGGAGCTGTTTTTT
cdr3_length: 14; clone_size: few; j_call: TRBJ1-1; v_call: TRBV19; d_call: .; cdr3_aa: CASSILDRNTEAFF; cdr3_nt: TGTGCCAGTAGTATTCTCGACAGGAACACTGAAGCTTTCTTT
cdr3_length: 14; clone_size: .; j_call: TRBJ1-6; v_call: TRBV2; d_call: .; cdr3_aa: CASSSRVNNSPLHF; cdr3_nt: TGTGCCAGCAGCAGCAGGGTCAATAATTCACCCCTCCACTTT
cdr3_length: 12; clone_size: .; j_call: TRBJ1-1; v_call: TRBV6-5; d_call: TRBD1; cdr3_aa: CASRDRAREAFF; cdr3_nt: TGTGCCAGCCGGGACAGAGCTCGAGAAGCTTTCTTT
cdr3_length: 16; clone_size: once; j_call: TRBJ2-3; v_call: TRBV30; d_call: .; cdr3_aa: CAWSPGPGGQADTQYF; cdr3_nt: TGTGCCTGGAGTCCTGGCCCGGGGGGCCAAGCAGATACGCAGTATTTT
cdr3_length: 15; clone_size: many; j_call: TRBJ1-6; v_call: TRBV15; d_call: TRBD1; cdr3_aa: CATSGRTGGNSPLHF; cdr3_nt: TGTGCCACCAGCGGGAGGACAGGAGGAAATTCACCCCTCCACTTT
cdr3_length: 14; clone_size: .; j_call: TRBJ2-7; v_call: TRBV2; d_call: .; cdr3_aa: CASSSTTSSLEQYF; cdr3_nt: TGTGCCAGCAGCTCCACGACTTCTTCCCTCGAGCAGTACTTC
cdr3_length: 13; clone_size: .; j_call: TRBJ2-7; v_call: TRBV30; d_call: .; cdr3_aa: CAWSPTGVYEQYF; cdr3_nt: TGTGCCTGGAGTCCTACGGGGGTCTACGAGCAGTACTTC
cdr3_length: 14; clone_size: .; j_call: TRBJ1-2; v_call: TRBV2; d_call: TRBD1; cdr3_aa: CASSEDRDSNGYTF; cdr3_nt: TGTGCCAGCAGTGAGGACAGGGATAGCAATGGCTACACCTTC
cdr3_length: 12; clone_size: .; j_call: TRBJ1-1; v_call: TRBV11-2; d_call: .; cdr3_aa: CASEVGATEAFF; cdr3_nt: TGTGCCAGCGAGGTTGGGGCCACTGAAGCTTTCTTT
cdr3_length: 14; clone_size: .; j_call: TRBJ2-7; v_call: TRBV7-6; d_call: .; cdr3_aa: CASSLVPGEYEQYF; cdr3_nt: TGTGCCAGCAGCTTAGTCCCGGGGGAATACGAGCAGTACTTC
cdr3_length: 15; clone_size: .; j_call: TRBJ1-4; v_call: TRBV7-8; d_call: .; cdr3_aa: CASSWLGGAGEKLFF; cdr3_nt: TGTGCCAGCAGCTGGTTGGGGGGGGCCGGTGAAAAACTGTTTTTT
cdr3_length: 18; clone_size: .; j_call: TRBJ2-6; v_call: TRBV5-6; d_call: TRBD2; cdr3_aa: CASSLGEGRYPGANVLTF; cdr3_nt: TGTGCCAGCAGCTTGGGGGAGGGCCGGTATCCTGGGGCCAACGTCCTGACTTTC
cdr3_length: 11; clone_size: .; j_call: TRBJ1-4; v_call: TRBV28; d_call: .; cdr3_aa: CASSLREKLFF; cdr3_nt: TGTGCCAGCAGTTTGCGAGAAAAACTGTTTTTT
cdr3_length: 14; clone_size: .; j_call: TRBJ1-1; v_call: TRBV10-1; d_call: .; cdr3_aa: CASSDGGQNTEAFF; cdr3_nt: TGCGCCAGCAGTGACGGGGGGCAGAACACTGAAGCTTTCTTT
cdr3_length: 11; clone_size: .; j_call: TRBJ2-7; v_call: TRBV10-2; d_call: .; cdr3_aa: CASSGRYEQYF; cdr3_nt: TGCGCCAGCAGTGGTCGGTACGAGCAGTACTTC
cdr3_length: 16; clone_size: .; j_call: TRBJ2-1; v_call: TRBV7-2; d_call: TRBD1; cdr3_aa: CASSPRQGITYNEQFF; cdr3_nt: TGTGCCAGCAGCCCCCGACAGGGGATAACCTACAATGAGCAGTTCTTC
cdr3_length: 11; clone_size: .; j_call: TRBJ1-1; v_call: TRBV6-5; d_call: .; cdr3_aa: CASSQGGEAFF; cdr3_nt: TGTGCCAGCAGCCAGGGAGGTGAAGCTTTCTTT
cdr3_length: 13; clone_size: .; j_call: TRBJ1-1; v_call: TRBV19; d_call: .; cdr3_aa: CASSIQVNTEAFF; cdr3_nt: TGTGCCAGTAGTATACAGGTGAACACTGAAGCTTTCTTT